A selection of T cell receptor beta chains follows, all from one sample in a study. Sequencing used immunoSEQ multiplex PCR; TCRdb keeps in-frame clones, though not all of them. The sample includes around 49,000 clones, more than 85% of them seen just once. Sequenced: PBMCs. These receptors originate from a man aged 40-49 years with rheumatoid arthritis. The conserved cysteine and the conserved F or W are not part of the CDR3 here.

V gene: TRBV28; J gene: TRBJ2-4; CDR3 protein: ASSPLPRQIPKNIQY
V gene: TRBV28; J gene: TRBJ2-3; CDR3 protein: ASSQGPPDTQY
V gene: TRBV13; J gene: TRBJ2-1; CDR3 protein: ASSLNYDSYNEQF
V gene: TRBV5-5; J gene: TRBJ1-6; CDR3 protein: ASSLRQHNSPLH
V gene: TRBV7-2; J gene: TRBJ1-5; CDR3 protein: ASSSQQDDSNQPQH
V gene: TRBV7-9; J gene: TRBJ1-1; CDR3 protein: ASSPWGGTEAF
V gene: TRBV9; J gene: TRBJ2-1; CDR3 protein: ASSVRQGANEQF
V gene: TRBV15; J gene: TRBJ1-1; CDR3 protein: ATSRAGMNTEAF
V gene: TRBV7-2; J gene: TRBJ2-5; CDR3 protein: ASSYGAASGETQY
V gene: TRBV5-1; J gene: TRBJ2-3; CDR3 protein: ASEGGAGLTDTQY
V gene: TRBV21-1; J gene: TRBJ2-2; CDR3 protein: ASSKPADTGELF
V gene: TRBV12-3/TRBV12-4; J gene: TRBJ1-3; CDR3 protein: ASSIPGNTIY